These T cell receptor beta chains were read from a single sample in a study of blood T cells in healthy people across ages. TCRdb recomputed calls from the 5' RACE reads with MiXCR, one row per CDR3 protein. This sample carries some 1,800,000 distinct CDR3 sequences, 30% to 40% of them seen once, and the ten largest clones take roughly 23%. Sequenced input: blood. The source is a human donor in good health. Both conserved end residues are part of each CDR3. The order of the fields is D gene, V gene, J gene, clone size, CDR3 protein, CDR3 DNA. A D gene is named only where the DNA matches it firmly. Expanded clones get a size class; other rows say once, few or many, or leave the size out.

D gene: NA
V gene: TRBV4-1
J gene: TRBJ2-3
clone size: few
CDR3 protein: CASSHHRGRGPHTQYF
CDR3 DNA: TGCGCCAGCAGCCATCACCGGGGCAGAGGTCCCCATACGCAGTATTTT

D gene: TRBD1
V gene: TRBV6-5
J gene: TRBJ2-7
clone size: few
CDR3 protein: CASLDRGGSEQYF
CDR3 DNA: TGTGCCAGCCTGGACAGGGGGGGAAGCGAGCAGTACTTC

D gene: NA
V gene: TRBV12-3/TRBV12-4
J gene: TRBJ2-7
clone size: NA
CDR3 protein: CASSTGPLEQYF
CDR3 DNA: TGTGCCAGCAGCACCGGGCCCTTGGAGCAGTACTTC

D gene: NA
V gene: TRBV5-5
J gene: TRBJ2-7
clone size: few
CDR3 protein: CASSPGTATPAYEQYF
CDR3 DNA: TGTGCCAGCAGCCCTGGGACCGCCACCCCTGCCTACGAGCAGTACTTC

D gene: NA
V gene: TRBV20-1
J gene: TRBJ2-1
clone size: NA
CDR3 protein: CSARGPLSGVSYNEQFF
CDR3 DNA: TGCAGTGCTAGAGGCCCCCTTTCGGGGGTCTCCTACAATGAGCAGTTCTTC

D gene: NA
V gene: TRBV18
J gene: TRBJ2-3
clone size: many
CDR3 protein: CASSHRDTVGTQYF
CDR3 DNA: TGTGCCAGCTCACACCGGGACACCGTGGGCACGCAGTATTTT

D gene: NA
V gene: TRBV7-9
J gene: TRBJ1-4
clone size: NA
CDR3 protein: CASSLFSRLDNEKLFF
CDR3 DNA: TGTGCCAGCAGCTTATTTTCCCGCTTAGATAATGAAAAACTGTTTTTT

D gene: TRBD1
V gene: TRBV27
J gene: TRBJ2-3
clone size: few
CDR3 protein: CASRFGQGNEIYTQYF
CDR3 DNA: TGTGCCAGCAGATTCGGACAGGGGAACGAGATATATACGCAGTATTTT

D gene: NA
V gene: TRBV6-5
J gene: TRBJ2-1
clone size: few
CDR3 protein: CASSYDGDEQFF
CDR3 DNA: TGTGCCAGCAGTTACGATGGCGATGAGCAGTTCTTC

D gene: NA
V gene: TRBV7-2
J gene: TRBJ1-6
clone size: NA
CDR3 protein: CASSRRTDSPLHF
CDR3 DNA: TGTGCCAGCAGCCGCCGGACAGATTCACCCCTCCACTTT

D gene: TRBD2
V gene: TRBV5-1
J gene: TRBJ2-3
clone size: few
CDR3 protein: CASSVGPGLAKDTQYF
CDR3 DNA: TGCGCCAGCAGCGTCGGACCGGGACTAGCAAAGGATACGCAGTATTTT

D gene: NA
V gene: TRBV2
J gene: TRBJ1-4
clone size: once
CDR3 protein: CASRWEIGSEKLFF
CDR3 DNA: TGTGCCAGCAGATGGGAGATTGGGAGTGAAAAACTGTTTTTT

D gene: TRBD1
V gene: TRBV5-1
J gene: TRBJ1-2
clone size: NA
CDR3 protein: CASSSGQTFYGYTF
CDR3 DNA: TGCGCCAGCAGCTCGGGACAGACCTTCTATGGCTACACCTTC

D gene: NA
V gene: TRBV29-1
J gene: TRBJ1-1
clone size: NA
CDR3 protein: CSVEQDRGTEAFF
CDR3 DNA: TGCAGCGTTGAACAGGACCGGGGCACTGAAGCTTTCTTT

D gene: NA
V gene: TRBV5-6
J gene: TRBJ2-7
clone size: few
CDR3 protein: CASSLGLWGNYEQYF
CDR3 DNA: TGTGCCAGCAGCTTGGGTTTGTGGGGGAATTACGAGCAGTACTTC

D gene: TRBD1
V gene: TRBV4-1
J gene: TRBJ1-5
clone size: NA
CDR3 protein: CASSHEGDSSHQPQHF
CDR3 DNA: TGCGCCAGCAGCCACGAGGGGGACAGTAGCCATCAGCCCCAGCATTTT

D gene: NA
V gene: TRBV2
J gene: TRBJ2-7
clone size: few
CDR3 protein: CASSGTVTGRQYF
CDR3 DNA: TGTGCCAGCAGTGGGACAGTTACTGGGAGGCAGTACTTC

D gene: NA
V gene: TRBV19
J gene: TRBJ2-6
clone size: few
CDR3 protein: CASSIRGSGANVLTF
CDR3 DNA: TGTGCCAGTAGTATACGAGGCTCTGGGGCCAACGTCCTGACTTTC

D gene: NA
V gene: TRBV6-6
J gene: TRBJ2-7
clone size: few
CDR3 protein: CASSETLLYEQYF
CDR3 DNA: TGTGCCAGCAGTGAGACTCTTCTCTACGAGCAGTACTTC

D gene: NA
V gene: TRBV4-3
J gene: TRBJ2-7
clone size: NA
CDR3 protein: CASSARRDRYYEQYF
CDR3 DNA: TGCGCCAGCAGCGCCCGCCGGGACCGATACTACGAGCAGTACTTC

D gene: TRBD1
V gene: TRBV20-1
J gene: TRBJ2-5
clone size: few
CDR3 protein: CSASRTGEVGETQYF
CDR3 DNA: TGCAGTGCTAGTCGGACAGGGGAGGTTGGAGAGACCCAGTACTTC

D gene: NA
V gene: TRBV20-1
J gene: TRBJ1-5
clone size: few
CDR3 protein: CSAIPGPINQPQHF
CDR3 DNA: TGCAGTGCTATCCCGGGACCGATAAATCAGCCCCAGCATTTT

D gene: NA
V gene: TRBV20-1
J gene: TRBJ2-7
clone size: NA
CDR3 protein: CSVALPGLSPYEQYF
CDR3 DNA: TGCAGTGTTGCCCTCCCGGGGCTCTCCCCCTACGAGCAGTACTTC

D gene: TRBD1
V gene: TRBV5-1
J gene: TRBJ2-7
clone size: many
CDR3 protein: CASSPLTGAYEQYF
CDR3 DNA: TGCGCCAGCAGCCCCTTGACAGGGGCTTACGAGCAGTACTTC

D gene: TRBD1
V gene: TRBV7-2
J gene: TRBJ2-7
clone size: NA
CDR3 protein: CASSLRFTGGTGRYEQYF
CDR3 DNA: TGTGCCAGCAGCTTACGGTTCACAGGGGGCACGGGGAGATACGAGCAGTACTTC

D gene: NA
V gene: TRBV27
J gene: TRBJ2-7
clone size: few
CDR3 protein: CASSSVGGPYEQYF
CDR3 DNA: TGTGCCAGCAGTTCGGTCGGGGGCCCCTACGAGCAGTACTTC

D gene: TRBD2
V gene: TRBV10-3
J gene: TRBJ2-1
clone size: few
CDR3 protein: CAISEDPAGGPSSYNEQFF
CDR3 DNA: TGTGCCATCAGTGAGGATCCAGCGGGGGGACCGAGCTCCTACAATGAGCAGTTCTTC

D gene: NA
V gene: TRBV12-3/TRBV12-4
J gene: TRBJ1-2
clone size: few
CDR3 protein: CASSFGGRGNYGYTF
CDR3 DNA: TGTGCCAGCAGTTTCGGAGGCCGGGGGAACTATGGCTACACCTTC

D gene: NA
V gene: TRBV5-5
J gene: TRBJ1-2
clone size: NA
CDR3 protein: CASSLVGVGDGYTF
CDR3 DNA: TGTGCCAGCAGCTTGGTTGGGGTTGGCGATGGCTACACCTTC

D gene: NA
V gene: TRBV7-2
J gene: TRBJ2-7
clone size: few
CDR3 protein: CASSLYDRTPEQYF
CDR3 DNA: TGTGCCAGCAGCTTATACGATCGTACACCCGAGCAGTACTTC

D gene: NA
V gene: TRBV20-1
J gene: TRBJ2-1
clone size: NA
CDR3 protein: CSARDTRGSEQFF
CDR3 DNA: TGCAGTGCTAGAGACACCCGGGGGAGTGAGCAGTTCTTC

D gene: TRBD1
V gene: TRBV3-1
J gene: TRBJ2-4
clone size: NA
CDR3 protein: CASSQEGAGGYGEQYF
CDR3 DNA: TGTGCCAGCAGCCAAGAGGGGGCAGGGGGCTACGGTGAGCAGTACTTC

D gene: NA
V gene: TRBV7-7
J gene: TRBJ2-5
clone size: NA
CDR3 protein: CASSSQIAETQYF
CDR3 DNA: TGTGCTAGCAGCTCCCAGATTGCGGAGACCCAGTACTTC

D gene: NA
V gene: TRBV5-1
J gene: TRBJ2-5
clone size: NA
CDR3 protein: CASAGGRTETQYF
CDR3 DNA: TGCGCCAGCGCCGGGGGTCGCACAGAGACCCAGTACTTC

D gene: TRBD2
V gene: TRBV20-1
J gene: TRBJ2-1
clone size: NA
CDR3 protein: CSARFGGDEQFF
CDR3 DNA: TGCAGTGCTAGGTTTGGGGGGGATGAGCAGTTCTTC

D gene: NA
V gene: TRBV7-9
J gene: TRBJ1-5
clone size: many
CDR3 protein: CASSQTEGGDQPQHF
CDR3 DNA: TGTGCCAGCAGCCAGACAGAAGGGGGGGATCAGCCCCAGCATTTT

D gene: NA
V gene: TRBV9
J gene: TRBJ1-2
clone size: NA
CDR3 protein: CASSPIGRGYTF
CDR3 DNA: TGTGCCAGCAGCCCCATAGGGCGAGGCTACACCTTC

D gene: NA
V gene: TRBV6-6
J gene: TRBJ1-4
clone size: once
CDR3 protein: CASSYEGKVWEKLFF
CDR3 DNA: TGTGCCAGCAGTTACGAGGGCAAGGTGTGGGAAAAACTGTTTTTT

D gene: TRBD1
V gene: TRBV7-2
J gene: TRBJ1-1
clone size: few
CDR3 protein: CASSQQRDREAFF
CDR3 DNA: TGTGCCAGCAGCCAGCAGCGGGACAGAGAAGCTTTCTTT

D gene: NA
V gene: TRBV21-1
J gene: TRBJ2-6
clone size: NA
CDR3 protein: CASSKRGTGANVLTF
CDR3 DNA: TGTGCCAGCAGCAAAAGGGGGACTGGGGCCAACGTCCTGACTTTC

D gene: TRBD1
V gene: TRBV11-3
J gene: TRBJ2-1
clone size: NA
CDR3 protein: CASSLGPGTDNEQFF
CDR3 DNA: TGTGCCAGCAGCCTGGGACCCGGGACAGACAATGAGCAGTTCTTC

D gene: TRBD1
V gene: TRBV5-1
J gene: TRBJ2-1
clone size: NA
CDR3 protein: CASSFQGQTVGDEQFF
CDR3 DNA: TGCGCCAGCAGCTTCCAGGGACAGACCGTCGGGGATGAGCAGTTCTTC

D gene: NA
V gene: TRBV7-2
J gene: TRBJ1-2
clone size: NA
CDR3 protein: CASSREYEDYYGYTF
CDR3 DNA: TGTGCCAGCAGCCGCGAGTACGAGGATTACTATGGCTACACCTTC

D gene: TRBD1
V gene: TRBV30
J gene: TRBJ1-2
clone size: NA
CDR3 protein: CAWTKDRGYGYTF
CDR3 DNA: TGTGCCTGGACCAAAGACAGGGGCTATGGCTACACCTTC

D gene: NA
V gene: TRBV4-2
J gene: TRBJ2-1
clone size: NA
CDR3 protein: CASSQDLVYSLSYSERFF
CDR3 DNA: TGTGCCAGCAGCCAAGATCTTGTCTACAGCCTTTCCTACAGTGAGCGGTTCTTC

D gene: NA
V gene: TRBV20-1
J gene: TRBJ2-4
clone size: many
CDR3 protein: CSARWPQSDIQYF
CDR3 DNA: TGCAGTGCTAGATGGCCCCAGAGTGACATTCAGTACTTC